Following are 13 T cell receptor beta chains from one sample sequenced in a study of T cell responses to AZD1222 COVID-19 vaccine. Profiling relied on immunoSEQ multiplex PCR, and the TCRdb table lists in-frame clones only, not all of them. The profile covers approximately 150,000 clones, with 88% appearing a single time and more than 2% taken by the ten largest. The input for sequencing was peripheral blood, taken on day 0 of AZD1222 vaccination. The receptors were sampled from an adult in good health.

This chain connects TRBV4-3 to TRBJ1-1; D ambiguous. Trimming took off 4 bases at V and 0 bases at J, with 12 bases between the two ends. CDR3 length equals 15 residues. The germline V gene encodes CDR1 LGHNA and CDR2 YSLEER. CDR3 coding DNA: TGCGCCAGCAGCCCTGTCGCCTCGATGAACACTGAAGCTTTCTTT. Its translation is CASSPVASMNTEAFF.

This chain joins TRBV6-1 and TRBJ2-7, with D hard to call. CDR1 MNHNS and CDR2 SASEGT come from the germline V gene. The germline V and J ends were trimmed by 2 bases and 4 bases, with 9 bases remaining between them. This CDR3 region has 13 residues. CDR3 in DNA: TGTGCCAGCAGTGAATCCGGACGGTACGAGCAGTACTTC. It yields the protein CASSESGRYEQYF.

The J gene is TRBJ2-2, the V gene TRBV3-1 (or the pseudogene TRBV3-2), with D tentatively TRBD2 (5 bases). The V gene lost 2 bases and the J gene lost 1 base, with 11 bases spanning the gap. The germline V gene encodes CDR1 LGHDT and CDR2 YNNKEL (reference sequence). CDR3 length: 16 amino acids. The CDR3 nucleotides read TGTGCCAGCAGCCAAATCTACGGGATGAACACCGGGGAGCTGTTTTTT. The encoded protein is CASSQIYGMNTGELFF.

This sequence joins TRBV28 and TRBJ2-1; 8 bases align to TRBD2. Germline CDR1 and CDR2: MDHEN and SYDVKM. The CDR3 sequence is 13 residues long. With V trimmed by 8 bases and J by 9 bases, 9 bases remained unmatched. Here the CDR3 DNA reads TGTGCCAGCCGGGAGGGAGGGGGAGCTGAGCAGTTCTTC. It codes for CASREGGGAEQFF. The whole variable domain, filled in from reference TRBV28 and TRBJ2-1, reads DVKVTQSSRYLVKRTGEKVFLECVQDMDHENMFWYRQDPGLGLRLIYFSYDVKMKEKGDIPEGYSVSREKKERFSLILESASTNQTSMYLCASREGGGAEQFFGPGTRLTVL.

J is TRBJ2-5 and V is TRBV7-2; 8 positions match TRBD1. After removal of 3 bases from V and 5 bases from J, the junction contained 11 bases not matched to a gene. In germline, CDR1 is SGHTA, CDR2 FQGNSA. CDR3 size: 16 residues. The CDR3 loop reads CASSLAGQGPSETQYF. Here the CDR3 DNA reads TGTGCCAGCAGCTTGGCCGGACAGGGCCCATCGGAGACCCAGTACTTC.

CDR3 protein: CASSSGTSKETQYF. In nucleotides, the CDR3 is TGTGCCAGCAGTTCCGGGACTAGCAAAGAGACCCAGTACTTC. The J gene is TRBJ2-5, the V gene TRBV7-8; 9 bases map to TRBD2. There are 14 residues in the CDR3. Germline V gives CDR1 SGHVS, CDR2 FQNEAQ. V lost 6 bases, J lost 3 bases, and 5 bases stayed unmatched.

The chain joins TRBV6-5 to TRBJ1-4; the D is unclear. V lost 7 bases and J 0 bases, leaving 12 bases between the germline ends. Looked up from germline, CDR1 is MNHEY and CDR2 is SVGAGI. The CDR3 runs to 15 residues. The CDR3 DNA reads TGTGCCAGCAAATTCCGACCAGCAACTAATGAAAAACTGTTTTTT. As protein: CASKFRPATNEKLFF.

This clone was seen a few times. The rearrangement links TRBV11-3 to TRBJ1-1; no firm D call. The V gene lost 3 bases and the J gene lost 1 base, with 12 bases spanning the gap. The germline V gene encodes CDR1 SGHNT and CDR2 YENEEA. The CDR3 is made up of 15 amino acids. CDR3 nucleotides: TGTGCCAGCAGCTTTAGTGTATCGGGGAACACTGAAGCTTTCTTT. Protein: CASSFSVSGNTEAFF.

The rearrangement links TRBV2 to TRBJ1-3, with 10 bases that match TRBD1. This CDR3 is built from 15 residues. Germline loops: CDR1 SNHLY, CDR2 FYNNEI. V dropped 6 bases and J dropped 2; count of bases not matched to a gene: 4. The CDR3 nucleotides read TGTGCCAGCAGGATGACAGGGGGCGCTGGAAACACCATATATTTT. Translating it yields CASRMTGGAGNTIYF.

The sample holds one count of this clone. The DNA for the CDR3 is TGTGCCAGCAGCTTAGCCTCCACAGATACGCAGTATTTT. Residues: CASSLASTDTQYF. The V call is TRBV7-9, the J call TRBJ2-3; unclear D gene. The V gene lost 0 bases and the J gene lost 2 bases, with 3 bases spanning the gap. Germline assignment: CDR1 SEHNR and CDR2 FQNEAQ (reference sequence). The CDR3 spans 13 residues.

The gene calls are TRBV27 and TRBJ1-1; D is perhaps TRBD1 (5 bases). Trimming left V 5 bases short and J 4 bases short, with 11 bases between. CDR3 length equals 13 residues. Germline V gives CDR1 MNHEY, CDR2 SMNVEV (reference sequence). CDR3: CASSLRGVTEAFF. In nucleotides, the CDR3 is TGTGCCAGCAGTCTCCGAGGGGTCACTGAAGCTTTCTTT.

The rearrangement links TRBV18 to TRBJ1-3, with TRBD1 as a possible D gene (5 bases). V gave up 6 bases and J gave up 0 bases, with 15 bases separating them. Germline loops: CDR1 KGHSH, CDR2 LQKENI. This CDR3 has 16 residues. The CDR3 DNA reads as TGTGCCAGCTCGCCTATCGACAGCCCCTCTGGAAACACCATATATTTT. Protein product: CASSPIDSPSGNTIYF.

This chain joins TRBV19 and TRBJ2-1; D not certain. V gave up 4 bases and J gave up 0 bases, with 10 bases separating them. The CDR3 has 15 amino acids. Per the germline V gene, CDR1 is LNHDA and CDR2 is SQIVND (reference sequence). This CDR3 reads CASSSGIHSYNEQFF. CDR3 coding DNA: TGTGCCAGTAGTAGCGGAATCCACTCCTACAATGAGCAGTTCTTC.